This T cell receptor beta chain stems from a study of shared clonotypes between healthy human individuals. General study points: Around 5.3% of naive CD4 clonotypes were shared across a few donors.

Concerning this clone itself: Its cognate antigen is unknown.

Donors were healthy HIV-negative adults without recent acute infections or vaccinations. CD45RA-negative memory and CD45RA+ naive subsets were split from the CD4+ cells. Only in-frame clones appear in the TCRdb table, and some are missing; sequencing was by immunoSEQ multiplex PCR. This sample has some 2,500,000 clones, with under 95% found just once. Germline lookup yields CDR1 SGHRS and CDR2 YFSETQ. Trimming shortened V by 0 bases and J by 1 base, and 14 bases separated the two germline ends. The CDR3 consists of 16 residues. The sequence derives from a man younger than 35 in good health. Some clones in this sample may be carry-over from other donors' samples. Sequenced sample: naive CD4+ T cells from PBMCs. The sample's subset: CD45RA+ positively selected. This chain links TRBV5-1 with TRBJ2-7; weak D call: TRBD2 (5 bases). This CDR3 is CASSLEVGGPSYEQYF. DNA of the CDR3: TGCGCCAGCAGCTTGGAGGTTGGCGGGCCGTCCTACGAGCAGTACTTC.